A single T cell receptor beta chain is shown here with its context. Antigen specificity is unknown. Naive CD8 cells were CD45RO-negative, positively selected for CCR7, excluding terminally differentiated effector memory CD45RA+ cells. This specimen belongs to a study of shared clonotypes between healthy human individuals. Study-wide background: The donors, two women and three men, were aged 18 to 49. Study observations and caveats: Clonotypes shared by all four sorted-subset donors had higher generation probabilities than non-shared clonotypes.

Profiling relied on immunoSEQ multiplex PCR, and the TCRdb table lists in-frame clones only, not all of them. The table has about 2 million clones, less than 95% seen once. The sequence derives from a man aged 18 to 30 in good health. Input material: naive CD8+ T cells sorted from blood.

This CDR3 is CAIKGSPLSSYNEQFF. DNA of the CDR3: TGTGCCATCAAGGGCAGCCCTCTGAGCTCCTACAATGAGCAGTTCTTC. The chain links TRBV10-3 to TRBJ2-1; D ambiguous. V dropped 7 bases and J dropped 0 bases, with 16 bases sitting between them. This CDR3 spans 16 amino acids. CDR1 is ENHRY and CDR2 is SYGVKD in the germline V gene.